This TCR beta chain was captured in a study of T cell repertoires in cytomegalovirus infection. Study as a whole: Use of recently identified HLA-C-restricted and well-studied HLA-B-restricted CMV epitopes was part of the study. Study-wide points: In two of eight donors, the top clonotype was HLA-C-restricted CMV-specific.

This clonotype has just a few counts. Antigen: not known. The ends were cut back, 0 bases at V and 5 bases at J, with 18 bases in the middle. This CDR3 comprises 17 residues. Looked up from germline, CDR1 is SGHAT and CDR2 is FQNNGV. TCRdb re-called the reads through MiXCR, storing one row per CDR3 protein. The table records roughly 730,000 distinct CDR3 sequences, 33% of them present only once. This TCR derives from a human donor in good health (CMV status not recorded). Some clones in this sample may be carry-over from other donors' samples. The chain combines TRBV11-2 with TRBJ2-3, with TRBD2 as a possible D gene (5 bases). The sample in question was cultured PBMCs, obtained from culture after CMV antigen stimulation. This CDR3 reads CASSLDSSGITIDTQYF. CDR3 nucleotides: TGTGCCAGCAGCTTAGATTCGTCGGGAATCACAATAGATACGCAGTATTTT.